These T cell receptor beta chains were read from a single sample in a study of blood T cell repertoires in COVID-19. Clones were read by immunoSEQ multiplex PCR, and TCRdb kept only the in-frame ones, dropping some. Counted here are a few hundred thousand clones, 85% occurring once; the ten biggest clones make up about 2.5%. The sequencing sample was made of peripheral blood. The receptors stem from a woman between 65 and 79 years old with COVID-19, enrolled during active disease. Both conserved end residues are part of each CDR3. A D gene is named only where the DNA matches it firmly. Not all rows give a size; the values are once, few, many and, for expanded clones, a class.

clone_size: NA
v_call: TRBV14
d_call: TRBD1
j_call: TRBJ2-5
cdr3_aa: CASSQDRWTGGETQYF
cdr3_nt: TGTGCCAGCAGCCAAGATCGGTGGACAGGCGGGGAGACCCAGTACTTC

clone_size: NA
v_call: TRBV9
d_call: NA
j_call: TRBJ1-2
cdr3_aa: CASSVGGESFYGYTF
cdr3_nt: TGTGCCAGCAGCGTAGGGGGGGAATCCTTCTATGGCTACACCTTC

clone_size: NA
v_call: TRBV2
d_call: TRBD1
j_call: TRBJ1-2
cdr3_aa: CASSGQGDYGYTF
cdr3_nt: TGTGCCAGCTCGGGACAGGGAGACTATGGCTACACCTTC

clone_size: NA
v_call: TRBV11-3
d_call: TRBD2
j_call: TRBJ2-7
cdr3_aa: CASSSGASGGYEQYF
cdr3_nt: TGTGCCAGCAGCTCCGGGGCTAGCGGGGGTTACGAGCAGTACTTC

clone_size: NA
v_call: TRBV19
d_call: NA
j_call: TRBJ1-5
cdr3_aa: CASSSSGRGNQPQHF
cdr3_nt: TGTGCCAGTTCTAGTTCCGGGAGGGGCAATCAGCCCCAGCATTTT

clone_size: once
v_call: TRBV9
d_call: NA
j_call: TRBJ2-1
cdr3_aa: CASSVVPEDNEQFF
cdr3_nt: TGTGCCAGCAGCGTAGTCCCTGAGGACAATGAGCAGTTCTTC

clone_size: NA
v_call: TRBV7-9
d_call: NA
j_call: TRBJ2-5
cdr3_aa: CASSLTRLRQETQYF
cdr3_nt: TGTGCCAGCAGCTTAACCCGCCTTAGACAAGAGACCCAGTACTTC

clone_size: NA
v_call: TRBV6-5
d_call: NA
j_call: TRBJ1-1
cdr3_aa: CASSYGSWGDTEAFF
cdr3_nt: TGTGCCAGCAGTTATGGGTCATGGGGGGACACTGAAGCTTTCTTT

clone_size: NA
v_call: TRBV18
d_call: TRBD1
j_call: TRBJ1-4
cdr3_aa: CASSPTGPGQANEKLFF
cdr3_nt: TGTGCCAGCTCACCGACCGGGCCGGGACAGGCTAATGAAAAACTGTTTTTT

clone_size: NA
v_call: TRBV9
d_call: TRBD1
j_call: TRBJ2-1
cdr3_aa: CASSVRGTGGYNEQFF
cdr3_nt: TGTGCCAGCAGCGTAAGGGGGACAGGGGGTTATAATGAGCAGTTCTTC

clone_size: NA
v_call: TRBV6-1
d_call: NA
j_call: TRBJ1-1
cdr3_aa: CASSVTRLQGRSGTEAFF
cdr3_nt: TGTGCCAGCAGTGTAACGAGATTACAGGGTAGAAGTGGCACTGAAGCTTTCTTT

clone_size: few
v_call: TRBV6-2/TRBV6-3
d_call: TRBD1
j_call: TRBJ1-5
cdr3_aa: CASSTGGTGGQPQHF
cdr3_nt: TGTGCCAGCAGTACCGGTGGGACAGGGGGACAGCCCCAGCATTTT

clone_size: few
v_call: TRBV7-3
d_call: NA
j_call: TRBJ1-6
cdr3_aa: CASSLGFGGNSPLHF
cdr3_nt: TGTGCCAGCAGCCTCGGGTTCGGCGGGAATTCACCCCTCCACTTT

clone_size: NA
v_call: TRBV30
d_call: TRBD1
j_call: TRBJ1-2
cdr3_aa: CAWSGDWTGGAEGYTF
cdr3_nt: TGTGCCTGGAGTGGGGATTGGACAGGGGGCGCGGAGGGCTACACCTTC

clone_size: NA
v_call: TRBV6-2/TRBV6-3
d_call: NA
j_call: TRBJ2-1
cdr3_aa: CASSWQVNDEQFF
cdr3_nt: TGTGCCAGCAGTTGGCAAGTTAACGATGAGCAGTTCTTC

clone_size: NA
v_call: TRBV11-2
d_call: NA
j_call: TRBJ2-5
cdr3_aa: CASSFGTTTETQYF
cdr3_nt: TGTGCCAGCAGCTTCGGGACAACAACGGAGACCCAGTACTTC

clone_size: NA
v_call: TRBV5-6
d_call: NA
j_call: TRBJ1-1
cdr3_aa: CASSPIGGGGTEAFF
cdr3_nt: TGTGCCAGCAGCCCAATAGGGGGAGGGGGCACTGAAGCTTTCTTT

clone_size: NA
v_call: TRBV13
d_call: TRBD2
j_call: TRBJ2-1
cdr3_aa: CASSLYGLAGYNNEQFF
cdr3_nt: TGTGCCAGCAGCCTGTACGGACTAGCGGGATACAACAATGAGCAGTTCTTC

clone_size: once
v_call: TRBV9
d_call: TRBD2
j_call: TRBJ2-3
cdr3_aa: CASSVAASGSTDTQYF
cdr3_nt: TGTGCCAGCAGCGTAGCGGCTAGCGGTAGCACAGATACGCAGTATTTT

clone_size: NA
v_call: TRBV5-5
d_call: TRBD1
j_call: TRBJ1-1
cdr3_aa: CASSLTGVNTEAFF
cdr3_nt: TGTGCCAGCAGCTTGACAGGGGTGAACACTGAAGCTTTCTTT

clone_size: NA
v_call: TRBV5-1
d_call: TRBD2
j_call: TRBJ2-2
cdr3_aa: CASSYLAGGETGELFF
cdr3_nt: TGCGCCAGCAGCTACCTAGCGGGGGGCGAAACCGGGGAGCTGTTTTTT

clone_size: once
v_call: TRBV3-1/TRBV3-2
d_call: NA
j_call: TRBJ1-3
cdr3_aa: CASSQVRPTGNTIYF
cdr3_nt: TGTGCCAGCAGCCAGGTCAGGCCCACTGGAAACACCATATATTTT

clone_size: NA
v_call: TRBV7-9
d_call: NA
j_call: TRBJ1-1
cdr3_aa: CASSLGPGRGTEAFF
cdr3_nt: TGTGCCAGCAGCTTAGGCCCGGGGCGGGGCACTGAAGCTTTCTTT

clone_size: NA
v_call: TRBV11-2
d_call: NA
j_call: TRBJ1-1
cdr3_aa: CASGLGGGVTEAFF
cdr3_nt: TGTGCCAGCGGCTTAGGCGGGGGAGTCACTGAAGCTTTCTTT

clone_size: once
v_call: TRBV19
d_call: NA
j_call: TRBJ1-5
cdr3_aa: CASSISGNSNQPQHF
cdr3_nt: TGTGCCAGTAGTATTTCAGGTAATAGCAATCAGCCCCAGCATTTT

clone_size: NA
v_call: TRBV18
d_call: TRBD1
j_call: TRBJ2-3
cdr3_aa: CASQGTGEDTQYF
cdr3_nt: TGTGCCAGTCAAGGGACAGGAGAGGATACGCAGTATTTT

clone_size: NA
v_call: TRBV9
d_call: NA
j_call: TRBJ2-2
cdr3_aa: CASREGADTGELFF
cdr3_nt: TGTGCCAGCAGGGAGGGAGCGGACACCGGGGAGCTGTTTTTT

clone_size: NA
v_call: TRBV7-3
d_call: TRBD1
j_call: TRBJ1-1
cdr3_aa: CASSPLIGTGVPFF
cdr3_nt: TGTGCCAGCAGCCCCCTTATCGGGACAGGAGTTCCTTTCTTT

clone_size: NA
v_call: TRBV5-8
d_call: NA
j_call: TRBJ2-7
cdr3_aa: CASSPRSGGFYEQYF
cdr3_nt: TGTGCCAGCAGCCCCAGGTCCGGGGGATTCTACGAGCAGTACTTC

clone_size: NA
v_call: TRBV9
d_call: NA
j_call: TRBJ1-1
cdr3_aa: CASTKLTVSTEAFF
cdr3_nt: TGTGCCAGCACCAAATTAACGGTGAGCACTGAAGCTTTCTTT

clone_size: NA
v_call: TRBV4-3
d_call: TRBD1
j_call: TRBJ1-5
cdr3_aa: CASSQETGRGQPQHF
cdr3_nt: TGCGCCAGCAGCCAGGAGACAGGGCGGGGTCAGCCCCAGCATTTT

clone_size: few
v_call: TRBV9
d_call: TRBD2
j_call: TRBJ2-7
cdr3_aa: CASSPRLAGGTEQYF
cdr3_nt: TGTGCCAGCAGCCCCCGACTAGCGGGAGGAACCGAGCAGTACTTC

clone_size: many
v_call: TRBV5-5
d_call: NA
j_call: TRBJ1-5
cdr3_aa: CASSLSRELLRGQPQHF
cdr3_nt: TGTGCCAGCAGCTTGTCTAGGGAGCTTTTGCGGGGTCAGCCCCAGCATTTT

clone_size: NA
v_call: TRBV19
d_call: NA
j_call: TRBJ1-5
cdr3_aa: CASSGGTNQPQHF
cdr3_nt: TGTGCCAGTAGCGGGGGTACTAATCAGCCCCAGCATTTT

clone_size: NA
v_call: TRBV7-2
d_call: NA
j_call: TRBJ2-3
cdr3_aa: CASSLGLRDTQYF
cdr3_nt: TGTGCCAGCAGCTTGGGACTGCGGGATACGCAGTATTTT

clone_size: NA
v_call: TRBV5-1
d_call: NA
j_call: TRBJ1-2
cdr3_aa: CASSFTGSPGGYTF
cdr3_nt: TGCGCCAGCAGCTTTACAGGGAGCCCTGGGGGCTACACCTTC

clone_size: NA
v_call: TRBV5-1
d_call: NA
j_call: TRBJ2-1
cdr3_aa: CASSPLTSSYNEQFF
cdr3_nt: TGCGCCAGCAGCCCCCTTACGAGCTCCTACAATGAGCAGTTCTTC

clone_size: NA
v_call: TRBV5-4
d_call: NA
j_call: TRBJ1-2
cdr3_aa: CASSPSPTARRGYTF
cdr3_nt: TGTGCCAGCAGCCCCTCCCCGACAGCCCGGCGTGGCTACACCTTC

clone_size: NA
v_call: TRBV24-1
d_call: TRBD2
j_call: TRBJ2-1
cdr3_aa: CATSDSAALTGGRYNEQFF
cdr3_nt: TGTGCCACCAGTGATTCGGCCGCCCTGACGGGGGGTAGATACAATGAGCAGTTCTTC

clone_size: NA
v_call: TRBV6-5
d_call: NA
j_call: TRBJ1-6
cdr3_aa: CASSLVRVNSPLHF
cdr3_nt: TGTGCCAGCAGTTTGGTCAGGGTTAATTCACCCCTCCACTTT

clone_size: NA
v_call: TRBV27
d_call: TRBD2
j_call: TRBJ2-7
cdr3_aa: CASPYGRQTYEQYF
cdr3_nt: TGTGCCAGCCCCTACGGGAGGCAGACCTACGAGCAGTACTTC

clone_size: NA
v_call: TRBV6-2/TRBV6-3
d_call: NA
j_call: TRBJ1-2
cdr3_aa: CASSVSESYGYTF
cdr3_nt: TGTGCCAGCAGTGTCTCGGAGAGCTATGGCTACACCTTC

clone_size: NA
v_call: TRBV7-5
d_call: NA
j_call: TRBJ2-1
cdr3_aa: CARSDGTSPNEQFF
cdr3_nt: TGTGCCAGAAGCGACGGGACTAGCCCAAATGAGCAGTTCTTC

clone_size: NA
v_call: TRBV7-9
d_call: TRBD1
j_call: TRBJ1-1
cdr3_aa: CASSKDRGLEAFF
cdr3_nt: TGTGCCAGCAGCAAAGACAGGGGGCTGGAAGCTTTCTTT

clone_size: few
v_call: TRBV9
d_call: NA
j_call: TRBJ1-6
cdr3_aa: CASSKPGWGRTPLHF
cdr3_nt: TGTGCCAGCAGCAAGCCGGGATGGGGTCGGACACCCCTCCACTTT